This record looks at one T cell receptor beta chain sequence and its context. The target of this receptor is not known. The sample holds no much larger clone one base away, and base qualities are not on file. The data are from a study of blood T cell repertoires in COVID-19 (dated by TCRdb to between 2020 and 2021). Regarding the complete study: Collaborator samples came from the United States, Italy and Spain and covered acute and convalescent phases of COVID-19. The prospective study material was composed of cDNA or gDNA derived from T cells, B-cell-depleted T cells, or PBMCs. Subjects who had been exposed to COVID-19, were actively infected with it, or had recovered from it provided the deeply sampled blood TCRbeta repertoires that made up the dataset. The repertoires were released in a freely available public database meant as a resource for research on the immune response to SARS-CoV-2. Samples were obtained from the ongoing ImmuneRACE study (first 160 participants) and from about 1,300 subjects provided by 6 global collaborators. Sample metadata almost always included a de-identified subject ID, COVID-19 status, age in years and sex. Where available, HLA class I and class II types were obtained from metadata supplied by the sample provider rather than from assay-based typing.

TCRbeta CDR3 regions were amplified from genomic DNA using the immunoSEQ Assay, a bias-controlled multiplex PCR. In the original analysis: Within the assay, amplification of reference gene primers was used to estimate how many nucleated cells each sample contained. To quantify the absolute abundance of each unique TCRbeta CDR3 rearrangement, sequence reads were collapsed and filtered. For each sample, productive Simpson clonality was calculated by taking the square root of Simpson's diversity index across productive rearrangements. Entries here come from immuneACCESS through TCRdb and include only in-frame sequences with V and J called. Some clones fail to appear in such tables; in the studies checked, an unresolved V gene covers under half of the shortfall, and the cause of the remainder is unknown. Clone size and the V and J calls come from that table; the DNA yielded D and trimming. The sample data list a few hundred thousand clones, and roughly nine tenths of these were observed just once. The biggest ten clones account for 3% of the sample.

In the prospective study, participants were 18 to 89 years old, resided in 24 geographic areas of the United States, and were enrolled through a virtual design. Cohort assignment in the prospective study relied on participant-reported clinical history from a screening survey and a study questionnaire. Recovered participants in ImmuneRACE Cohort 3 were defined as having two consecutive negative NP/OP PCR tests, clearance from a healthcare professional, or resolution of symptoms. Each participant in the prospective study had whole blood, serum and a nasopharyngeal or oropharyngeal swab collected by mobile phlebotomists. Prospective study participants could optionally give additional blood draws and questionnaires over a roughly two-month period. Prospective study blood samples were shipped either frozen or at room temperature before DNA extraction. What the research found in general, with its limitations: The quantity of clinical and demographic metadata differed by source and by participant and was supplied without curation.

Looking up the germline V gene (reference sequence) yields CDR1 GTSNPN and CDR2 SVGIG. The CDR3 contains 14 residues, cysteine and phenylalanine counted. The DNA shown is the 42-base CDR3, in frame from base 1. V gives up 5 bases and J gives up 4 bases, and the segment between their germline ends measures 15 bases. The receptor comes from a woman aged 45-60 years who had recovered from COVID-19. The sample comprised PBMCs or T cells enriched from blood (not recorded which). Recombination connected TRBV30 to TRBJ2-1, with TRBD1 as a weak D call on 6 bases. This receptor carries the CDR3 CAWARVQGYNEQFF. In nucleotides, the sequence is TGTGCCTGGGCCCGCGTACAGGGATACAATGAGCAGTTCTTC.